These 27 T cell receptor beta chains originate from one sample sequenced in a study of CD8+ T cells in alopecia areata. RNA, once extracted, was reverse transcribed into cDNA for use as the sequencing template. The repertoire was sequenced with immunoSEQ multiplex PCR; TCRdb's copy has only in-frame clones and lacks some. The data show approximately 90,000 clones, 60% to 80% seen once. As to treatment: oral pan-JAK inhibitor, 5-10 mg twice daily. The sequenced sample was CD8+ T cells sorted from blood, obtained at week 44, from a patient treated with tofacitinib. Receptors originate from a human donor with alopecia areata.

This clone was seen once. The rearrangement joins TRBV25-1 to TRBJ2-6, with no clear D. The ends were cut back, 1 base at V and 0 bases at J, with 7 bases in the middle. CDR3 length: 16 amino acids. CDR1 and CDR2 (germline): MGHDK, SYGVNS. For the CDR3, the DNA is TGTGCCAGCAGTGAATTCGAACGCTCTGGGGCCAACGTCCTGACTTTC. Its translation: CASSEFERSGANVLTF.

The chain recombines TRBV7-8 with TRBJ2-7; D is perhaps TRBD2 (5 bases). CDR1 is SGHVS, CDR2 FQNEAQ, per germline. This CDR3 has 15 amino acids. The V end lost 1 base, the J end lost 3 bases, and 13 bases lay between the germline ends. The CDR3 coding sequence is TGTGCCAGCAGCTTAGGGCCTAGCCCCAACTACGAGCAGTACTTC. As protein: CASSLGPSPNYEQYF.

The chain carries TRBV30 and TRBJ1-1, with no clear D. The CDR3 has 10 residues. Germline V gene lookup returns CDR1 GTSNPN and CDR2 SVGIG (reference sequence). The V and J ends lost 4 bases and 5 bases respectively, with 5 bases between them. DNA for the CDR3: TGTGCCTGGATCGAAACTGAAGCTTTCTTT. It encodes CAWIETEAFF.

The gene calls are TRBV2 and TRBJ1-1, with unresolved D. Germline values: CDR1 SNHLY, CDR2 FYNNEI. The CDR3 loop spans 14 amino acids. V was cut by 0 bases and J by 3 bases, with 8 bases left in between. CDR3 protein: CASSEAARDTEAFF. The CDR3 DNA sequence: TGTGCCAGCAGTGAAGCTGCTCGGGACACTGAAGCTTTCTTT.

This clone was detected a few times. The V call is TRBV4-3, the J call TRBJ1-1; no reliable D call. V was cut by 0 bases and J by 4 bases, with 6 bases left in between. Germline V gene data show CDR1 as LGHNA and CDR2 as YSLEER. The CDR3 loop spans 13 amino acids. In nucleotides, the CDR3 is TGCGCCAGCAGCCAAGATGAGTTCACTGAAGCTTTCTTT. Translating gives CASSQDEFTEAFF.

This sequence joins TRBV5-1 and TRBJ2-5; D remains unclear. From germline, CDR1 is SGHRS and CDR2 YFSETQ. The CDR3 has 13 amino acids. With 0 bases removed from V and 3 bases from J, the gap between germline ends came to 6 bases. The CDR3: CASSLGIEETQYF. The DNA for the CDR3 is TGCGCCAGCAGCTTGGGGATAGAAGAGACCCAGTACTTC.

The rearrangement uses TRBV7-8 and TRBJ2-3; possibly TRBD1 or TRBD2 for D (6 bases each). The CDR3 runs 15 residues. Trimming stripped 5 bases from V and 1 base from J, with 13 bases between. CDR1 and CDR2 (germline): SGHVS, FQNEAQ. DNA of the CDR3: TGTGCCAGCAGCCTCCTGGGGGGCGGCACAGATACGCAGTATTTT. Protein: CASSLLGGGTDTQYF.

The chain recombines TRBV7-9 with TRBJ2-3; D is uncertain. Germline loops: CDR1 SEHNR, CDR2 FQNEAQ (reference sequence). V gave up 4 bases and J gave up 4 bases, with 6 bases separating them. The CDR3 has 12 residues. The chain's CDR3 is CASSYYADTQYF. The CDR3 DNA sequence: TGTGCCAGCAGCTACTACGCAGATACGCAGTATTTT.

The genes are TRBV18 and TRBJ2-7, with no clear D. Trimming took off 6 bases at V and 0 bases at J, with 6 bases between the two ends. Germline V gene sequence: CDR1 KGHSH, CDR2 LQKENI. The CDR3 covers 12 residues. The DNA of the CDR3 is TGTGCCAGCTCCCCCAGCTCCTACGAGCAGTACTTC. This encodes CASSPSSYEQYF.

The rearrangement uses TRBV25-1 and TRBJ1-2; TRBD1 aligns across 7 bases. Looked up from germline, CDR1 is MGHDK and CDR2 is SYGVNS. This CDR3 contains 14 residues. V was pared by 7 bases and J by 4 bases, with 9 bases of the junction left unmatched. The CDR3 nucleotides read TGTGCCAGCAAGAAGACAGGGAACTTCTATGGCTACACCTTC. It yields the protein CASKKTGNFYGYTF.

V gene TRBV10-2 combines with J gene TRBJ2-3; TRBD2 aligns across 12 bases. The germline V gene encodes CDR1 WSHSY and CDR2 SAAADI. Germline trimming cut 0 bases from V and 0 bases from J; bases unmatched to any gene: 7. The CDR3 covers 19 residues. The CDR3 loop reads CASSESASGGAWSTDTQYF. The CDR3, as DNA: TGCGCCAGCAGTGAGTCAGCTAGCGGGGGGGCGTGGAGCACAGATACGCAGTATTTT.

The gene calls are TRBV14 and TRBJ2-7, with a tentative D call TRBD2 (6 bases). Trimming removed 8 bases at V and 0 bases at J, with 11 bases between. Looked up from germline, CDR1 is SGHDN and CDR2 is FVKESK. The CDR3 length is 13 residues. The CDR3: CASGVGGSYEQYF. The CDR3 nucleotides read TGTGCCAGCGGCGTGGGAGGCTCCTACGAGCAGTACTTC.

The rearrangement links TRBV6-1 to TRBJ1-5, with D tentatively TRBD1 (5 bases). The V gene's germline CDR1 is MNHNS and CDR2 SASEGT. The CDR3 runs 12 residues. The ends were cut back, 9 bases at V and 3 bases at J, with 9 bases in the middle. CDR3 sequence (DNA): TGTGCCAGAGGGGAATCCAATCAGCCCCAGCATTTT. Amino acid sequence: CARGESNQPQHF.

The chain couples TRBV29-1 to TRBJ2-3; 11 positions agree with TRBD2. CDR3 length: 15 amino acids. V gave up 6 bases and J gave up 5 bases; unmatched junction bases: 10. The germline gives CDR1 SQVTM, CDR2 ANQGSEA. For the CDR3, the DNA is TGCAGCGTCGAAACACTAGCGGGGGAGGGAGATACGCAGTATTTT. Translating gives CSVETLAGEGDTQYF.

J is TRBJ2-3 and V is TRBV11-2; 9 bases align to TRBD1. Trimming cost V 1 base and J 0 bases; bases outside gene matches: 5. This CDR3 region has 17 residues. Per germline, CDR1 SGHAT and CDR2 FQNNGV. The chain's CDR3 is CASSLATGTGSTDTQYF. CDR3 nucleotide sequence: TGTGCCAGCAGCTTAGCGACAGGGACAGGGAGCACAGATACGCAGTATTTT.

The chain combines TRBV9 with TRBJ1-1; D ambiguous. The CDR3 spans 14 residues. Trimming took 0 bases from V and 1 from J, leaving 7 bases between them. CDR1 and CDR2 from the germline V gene are SGDLS and YYNGEE. In DNA, the CDR3 is TGTGCCAGCAGCGTAGTCCAGAAGAACACTGAAGCTTTCTTT. Translating gives CASSVVQKNTEAFF.

The chain combines TRBV27 with TRBJ1-5, with D perhaps TRBD1 (5 bases). The CDR3 loop spans 16 amino acids. CDR1 is MNHEY and CDR2 is SMNVEV in the germline V gene (reference sequence). Trimming took off 5 bases at V and 3 bases at J, with 17 bases between the two ends. CDR3 bases: TGTGCCAGCAGTCCAAGGGGAGCGGGTCCCAATCAGCCCCAGCATTTT. Its translation is CASSPRGAGPNQPQHF.

This chain connects TRBV7-9 to TRBJ1-5; a possible D gene is TRBD1 (5 bases). The CDR3 extends over 13 amino acids. Deletions cut 5 bases from V and 4 bases from J, with 9 bases between. Germline V gene sequence: CDR1 SEHNR, CDR2 FQNEAQ (reference sequence). In DNA form, the CDR3 reads TGTGCCAGCAGCCAAGACAGAAATCAGCCCCAGCATTTT. This sequence encodes CASSQDRNQPQHF.

The chain uses TRBV29-1 and TRBJ2-2; D unresolved. The CDR3 is made up of 11 amino acids. CDR1 SQVTM and CDR2 ANQGSEA come from the germline V gene. V lost 5 bases to trimming and J lost 4 bases, with 5 bases between them. The CDR3 DNA reads TGCAGCGTTTCTGGCACCGGGGAGCTGTTTTTT. This sequence encodes CSVSGTGELFF.

The chain carries TRBV4-3 and TRBJ1-2; tentative D call: TRBD1 (5 bases). Trimming shortened V by 0 bases and J by 3 bases, and 11 bases separated the two germline ends. Germline V gene sequence: CDR1 LGHNA, CDR2 YSLEER. CDR3 length: 15 amino acids. CDR3 protein: CASSQDHGGDYGYTF. The CDR3 coding sequence is TGCGCCAGCAGCCAAGATCACGGGGGAGACTATGGCTACACCTTC.

This clone showed up just a few times. A far larger clone is a single base away, which makes a read error likely. This rearrangement joins TRBV10-3 to TRBJ2-7, with TRBD2 matching over 9 bases. In germline, CDR1 is ENHRY, CDR2 SYGVKD. V lost 11 bases and J lost 9; bases outside the gene matches: 8. The CDR3 has 11 residues. The CDR3 loop is CARGGGGWQYF. CDR3 in DNA: TGTGCCCGCGGCGGGGGGGGTTGGCAGTACTTC.

The J gene is TRBJ2-1, the V gene TRBV5-1, with a tentative D call TRBD2 (5 bases). Trimming removed 0 bases at V and 12 bases at J, with 7 bases between. The CDR3 spans 11 residues. The V gene's germline CDR1 is SGHRS and CDR2 YFSETQ. The CDR3 reads CASSLGTAQFF. The CDR3 region has the DNA TGCGCCAGCAGCTTGGGGACTGCGCAGTTCTTC.

The chain uses TRBV27 and TRBJ2-1, with D unclear. V was shortened by 6 bases and J by 9 bases, with 12 bases between the two germline ends. Germline CDR1 reads MNHEY; CDR2 reads SMNVEV (reference sequence). There are 12 residues in the CDR3. In DNA form, the CDR3 reads TGTGCCAGCAGCACTCAAACATCTGAGCAGTTCTTC. As protein: CASSTQTSEQFF.

The J gene is TRBJ2-1, the V gene TRBV7-9; 7 bases line up with TRBD2. The CDR3 loop spans 18 amino acids. Germline V lookup: CDR1 SEHNR, CDR2 FQNEAQ (reference sequence). With 4 bases clipped from V and 0 bases from J, the junction kept 12 bases outside the gene matches. CDR3 sequence (DNA): TGTGCCAGCAGCTCTAGCGGAGCAAAACGGAGCTCCTACAATGAGCAGTTCTTC. This encodes CASSSSGAKRSSYNEQFF.

J is TRBJ1-5 and V is TRBV4-3; D uncertain. The CDR3 length is 15 residues. Germline V gene data show CDR1 as LGHNA and CDR2 as YSLEER. Between the trimmed V and J ends, which lost 0 bases and 1 base, there was a span of 7 bases. The CDR3: CASSQEQSSNQPQHF. The CDR3 DNA is TGCGCCAGCAGCCAAGAACAATCCAGCAATCAGCCCCAGCATTTT.

This clone was recorded only once. CDR3 amino acids: CASSFRAPLSSGNEQFF. The CDR3, as DNA: TGTGCCAGCAGCTTCCGGGCTCCCTTATCTAGCGGCAATGAGCAGTTCTTC. The chain is built from TRBV7-6 and TRBJ2-1, with 7 nucleotides matching TRBD2. The CDR3 has 17 residues. V lost 3 bases to trimming and J lost 6 bases; unmatched junction nucleotides: 14. Germline assignment: CDR1 SGHVS and CDR2 FNYEAQ.

The rearrangement joins TRBV5-6 to TRBJ2-1; D call uncertain. In germline, CDR1 is SGHDT, CDR2 YYEEEE. The V gene lost 0 bases and the J gene lost 6 bases, with 4 bases spanning the gap. The CDR3 has 12 residues. The CDR3: CASSLGGNEQFF. The DNA for the CDR3 is TGTGCCAGCAGCTTGGGGGGCAATGAGCAGTTCTTC.